The rows below give T cell receptor beta chains drawn from one sample of a study of OX40 agonist ivuxolimab in advanced cancers. Method: immunoSEQ multiplex PCR; TCRdb's copy keeps in-frame clones and lacks some. Of roughly 70,000 clones detected, 75% to 90% appear once; the ten largest clones hold around 8.2%. The source was CD4+ or CD8+ T cells sorted from blood, collected in a trial of the OX40 agonist ivuxolimab. These receptors were taken from an adult with an advanced solid tumor such as melanoma, head and neck, liver or kidney cancer. Both conserved end residues are part of each CDR3. The order of the fields is CDR3 protein, CDR3 DNA, clone size, D gene, V gene, J gene. D genes are given only for firm matches. The listing skips clone size in some rows; elsewhere it reads once, few, many or a size class.

CSVGDRNTDTQYF	TGCAGCGTGGGAGACCGAAACACAGATACGCAGTATTTT	.	.	TRBV29-1	TRBJ2-3
CASSYGDRLRGGYTF	TGTGCCAGCAGTTACGGGGACAGGCTTCGGGGTGGCTACACCTTC	few	TRBD1	TRBV6-6	TRBJ1-2
CASSIGRLEGRRNQPQHF	TGTGCCAGTAGTATAGGGCGCCTGGAGGGACGCCGCAATCAGCCCCAGCATTTT	.	.	TRBV19	TRBJ1-5
CASSQEVRKNTGELFF	TGCGCCAGCAGCCAAGAGGTACGGAAAAACACCGGGGAGCTGTTTTTT	.	.	TRBV4-3	TRBJ2-2
CAISETGLETQYF	TGTGCCATCAGTGAGACAGGGCTGGAGACCCAGTACTTC	.	.	TRBV10-3	TRBJ2-5
CASSRSGQSYQETQYF	TGTGCCAGCAGCCGATCCGGACAGTCGTACCAAGAGACCCAGTACTTC	once	.	TRBV27	TRBJ2-5
CASSLEGRGHGEQYF	TGTGCCAGCAGCTTAGAGGGCAGGGGGCACGGCGAGCAGTACTTC	.	TRBD1	TRBV11-3	TRBJ2-7
CASSHQVRDEKLFF	TGTGCCAGCAGCCATCAGGTCAGGGATGAAAAACTGTTTTTT	.	.	TRBV5-4	TRBJ1-4
CASSVAQANTEAFF	TGTGCCAGCAGTGTGGCACAGGCGAACACTGAAGCTTTCTTT	.	.	TRBV2	TRBJ1-1
CASSQDWGQPQHF	TGCGCCAGCAGCCAAGATTGGGGTCAGCCCCAGCATTTT	.	.	TRBV4-3	TRBJ1-5
CASSLGTISTDTQYF	TGTGCCAGCAGCTTGGGGACAATCAGCACAGATACGCAGTATTTT	.	.	TRBV7-9	TRBJ2-3
CASSAGTVDEKLFF	TGTGCCAGCAGCGCCGGGACGGTTGATGAAAAACTGTTTTTT	.	.	TRBV9	TRBJ1-4
CASSPGTAPYQPQHF	TGCGCCAGCAGCCCCGGGACAGCGCCCTATCAGCCCCAGCATTTT	.	TRBD1	TRBV5-1	TRBJ1-5
CAWSVLRGYTF	TGTGCCTGGAGTGTCCTTCGCGGCTACACCTTC	.	.	TRBV30	TRBJ1-2
CASSLPGQGYEQYF	TGTGCCAGTTCCCTCCCGGGACAGGGTTACGAGCAGTACTTC	few	TRBD1	TRBV6-1	TRBJ2-7
CASSPTRNTEAFF	TGTGCCAGCTCACCCACCCGAAACACTGAAGCTTTCTTT	.	.	TRBV7-3	TRBJ1-1
CASSLLDTLGYTF	TGTGCCAGCAGCTTACTAGACACTTTGGGCTACACCTTC	.	.	TRBV7-2	TRBJ1-2
CASSVDTGMGQFF	TGTGCCAGCAGCGTAGACACGGGGATGGGGCAGTTCTTC	.	.	TRBV9	TRBJ2-1
CASSSQVDQPQHF	TGTGCCAGCAGCTCCCAGGTAGATCAGCCCCAGCATTTT	.	.	TRBV7-2	TRBJ1-5
CATRPPIEDNEQFF	TGTGCCACCCGCCCCCCGATTGAGGACAATGAGCAGTTCTTC	few	.	TRBV10-3	TRBJ2-1
CASSEQNLLQPTQYF	TGTGCCAGCAGTGAGCAGAACCTCCTACAGCCCACGCAGTATTTT	.	.	TRBV2	TRBJ2-3
CSVGGDTTNEKLFF	TGCAGCGTTGGGGGGGACACAACTAATGAAAAACTGTTTTTT	.	.	TRBV29-1	TRBJ1-4
CASSFSDTYEQYF	TGTGCCAGCAGCTTTTCGGACACCTACGAGCAGTACTTC	.	.	TRBV11-2	TRBJ2-7
CASSSTGNTIYF	TGTGCCAGCAGCTCGACAGGAAACACCATATATTTT	once	.	TRBV6-6	TRBJ1-3
CASSHGTYQGTGELFF	TGTGCCAGCAGCCATGGGACTTACCAAGGGACCGGGGAGCTGTTTTTT	.	.	TRBV11-1	TRBJ2-2
CASSLKGDPSLGNQPQHF	TGTGCCAGCAGCTTAAAGGGGGACCCTTCCCTTGGGAATCAGCCCCAGCATTTT	.	.	TRBV7-2	TRBJ1-5
CATSIKNTATEAFF	TGTGCCACCAGCATCAAAAACACCGCCACTGAAGCTTTCTTT	.	.	TRBV15	TRBJ1-1
CASSLLDRETEAFF	TGTGCCAGTAGTCTCCTGGACAGGGAGACTGAAGCTTTCTTT	.	TRBD1	TRBV19	TRBJ1-1
CASRGTGGYTIYF	TGTGCCAGCAGGGGGACAGGGGGATACACCATATATTTT	.	TRBD1	TRBV28	TRBJ1-3
CASSPPGQGHNEQFF	TGTGCCAGCTCACCACCGGGACAGGGCCACAATGAGCAGTTCTTC	.	TRBD1	TRBV18	TRBJ2-1
CASSQEGGGETYGYTF	TGTGCCAGCAGCCAAGAAGGGGGAGGGGAGACCTATGGCTACACCTTC	.	.	TRBV4-2	TRBJ1-2
CATLALRSGYTF	TGTGCCACCCTAGCCCTGCGGTCTGGCTACACCTTC	once	.	TRBV28	TRBJ1-2
CASSIGQGTPVEAFF	TGTGCCAGCAGTATAGGACAGGGGACCCCCGTTGAAGCTTTCTTT	.	TRBD1	TRBV28	TRBJ1-1
CASKGGGGDESETQYF	TGTGCCAGCAAAGGTGGAGGCGGTGATGAATCGGAGACCCAGTACTTC	.	.	TRBV5-4	TRBJ2-5
CASSLQGLVEAFF	TGTGCCAGCAGCTTACAGGGGTTAGTCGAAGCTTTCTTT	.	TRBD1	TRBV5-6	TRBJ1-1
CASSLAGRATQYF	TGTGCCAGCAGTTTAGCAGGGCGGGCGACCCAGTACTTC	.	.	TRBV27	TRBJ2-5
CASSFGGLAAEQYF	TGCGCCAGCAGCTTTGGGGGACTAGCGGCCGAGCAGTACTTC	.	TRBD2	TRBV5-1	TRBJ2-7
CASSLTGQDNSPLHF	TGTGCCAGCAGTTTAACGGGACAGGATAATTCACCCCTCCACTTT	.	TRBD1	TRBV27	TRBJ1-6
CASSFPNTGELFF	TGTGCCAGCAGTTTTCCGAACACCGGGGAGCTGTTTTTT	.	.	TRBV6-5	TRBJ2-2
CASERQGRGNQPQHF	TGTGCCAGTGAACGACAGGGTAGGGGTAATCAGCCCCAGCATTTT	.	TRBD1	TRBV19	TRBJ1-5
CASSYSKRGYNEQFF	TGTGCCAGCAGTTACTCGAAGAGGGGCTACAATGAGCAGTTCTTC	.	.	TRBV6-5	TRBJ2-1
CASSLVDVGYGYTF	TGTGCCAGCAGCTTGGTTGACGTAGGCTATGGCTACACCTTC	.	.	TRBV5-4	TRBJ1-2
CASSPPTGAKETQYF	TGTGCCAGCAGCCCCCCGACAGGGGCGAAGGAGACCCAGTACTTC	once	TRBD1	TRBV5-4	TRBJ2-5
CASSFWTGGQTQYF	TGTGCCAGCAGCTTTTGGACGGGCGGGCAGACGCAGTATTTT	.	.	TRBV7-3	TRBJ2-3
CASSLTEGPGLKQYF	TGTGCCAGCAGCTTAACTGAGGGACCGGGTTTGAAGCAGTACTTC	.	.	TRBV7-3	TRBJ2-7
CASSSRQSLNTGELFF	TGTGCCAGCAGCTCCAGACAGAGCTTGAACACCGGGGAGCTGTTTTTT	.	.	TRBV7-3	TRBJ2-2
CASSLELTALSGYTF	TGTGCCAGCAGCTTAGAATTAACAGCTTTGTCTGGCTACACCTTC	few	.	TRBV7-2	TRBJ1-2
CASSDERPLHF	TGTGCCAGCAGTGACGAGAGGCCCCTCCACTTT	few	.	TRBV2	TRBJ1-6